The present T cell receptor beta chain was sequenced within a study of technical replicates of blood from a few donors. Profiled with immunoSEQ multiplex PCR; TCRdb holds only in-frame clones, not every one. The sample holds more than 45,000 clones, 91% seen once. CDR3 size: 14 residues. The germline V gene has CDR1 SEHNR and CDR2 FQNEAQ (reference sequence). Between the trimmed V and J ends, which lost 1 base and 9 bases, there was a span of 13 bases. This receptor was taken from a human donor in good health. Some clones in this sample may be carry-over from other donors' samples. The chain joins TRBV7-9 to TRBJ1-5; no reliable D call. Sequenced: PBMCs. DNA for the CDR3: TGTGCCAGCAGCTTAGAACCGGGGTTAGGGCCCCAGCATTTT. Protein product: CASSLEPGLGPQHF. The whole variable domain, remainder taken from reference TRBV7-9 and TRBJ1-5, is DTGVSQNPRHKITKRGQNVTFRCDPISEHNRLYWYRQTLGQGPEFLTYFQNEAQLEKSRLLSDRFSAERPKGSFSTLEIQRTEQGDSAMYLCASSLEPGLGPQHFGDGTRLSIL.